The sequence of this TCR beta chain was determined in a study of post-analysis software for immune sequencing data. Study information: Patients with relapsing-remitting, secondary progressive and progressive-relapsing multiple sclerosis courses were all represented. Study-wide points: TRBV5-6, TRBV5-1 and TRBV20-1 belonged to a set of about five TRBV segments that were more frequent in patients than controls.

Unique-molecular-identifier-tagged TCR beta cDNA libraries were used. TCRdb re-called the PCR reads through MiXCR, storing one row per CDR3 protein. The sample lists about 200,000 distinct CDR3 sequences, over 25% seen once, with 3% to 3.5% in the top ten. Turning to this clonotype: What it binds is not known.

CDR1 is MGHRA, CDR2 YSYEKL, per germline. CDR3 length equals 15 residues. The V end lost 2 bases, the J end lost 0 bases, and 8 bases lay between the germline ends. What was sequenced was blood. The chain uses TRBV4-1 and TRBJ1-5; D is possibly TRBD1 (6 bases). The receptor was isolated from a girl younger than 18 with multiple sclerosis. The CDR3: CASSQHRVSNQPQHF. CDR3 nucleotides: TGCGCCAGCAGCCAACACAGGGTTAGCAATCAGCCCCAGCATTTT.